A selection of T cell receptor beta chains follows, all from one sample in a study of blood T cells in healthy people across ages. TCRdb used MiXCR to reprocess the 5' RACE reads, holding one entry per CDR3 protein. This table has 1.5 million to 2 million distinct CDR3 sequences, about 39% appearing once. Specimen: blood. The origin of the receptors is a human donor in good health. CDR3s include the opening cysteine and the closing phenylalanine or tryptophan. A D gene is named only where the DNA matches it firmly. Some rows have no size entry. The others give once, few or many, or a class for an expanded clone.

few	TRBV5-1	NA	TRBJ2-5	CASSLKLGGETQYF	TGCGCCAGCAGCTTGAAGTTGGGGGGTGAGACCCAGTACTTC
many	TRBV13	NA	TRBJ2-1	CASSLDTDNEQFF	TGTGCCAGCAGCTTGGATACAGATAATGAGCAGTTCTTC
few	TRBV6-1	NA	TRBJ1-2	CASYGLTTYGYTF	TGTGCCAGCTATGGGCTTACTACCTATGGCTACACCTTC
few	TRBV2	NA	TRBJ1-5	CASTGQNNQPQHF	TGTGCCAGCACCGGACAGAACAATCAGCCCCAGCATTTT
NA	TRBV2	TRBD2	TRBJ2-5	CASSVPSGGYNEQYF	TGTGCCAGCAGTGTGCCTAGCGGGGGATACAATGAGCAGTACTTC
many	TRBV12-3/TRBV12-4	TRBD1	TRBJ2-7	CASSLRRGQGRYEQYF	TGTGCCAGCAGTTTAAGGAGGGGACAGGGTCGGTACGAGCAGTACTTC
NA	TRBV4-1	NA	TRBJ1-5	CASSQDKIGRFNQPQHF	TGCGCCAGCAGCCAAGATAAGATAGGCAGATTCAATCAGCCCCAGCATTTT
few	TRBV10-2	NA	TRBJ1-1	CASKTGTSGVPEAFF	TGCGCCAGCAAGACCGGGACCTCAGGAGTACCCGAAGCTTTCTTT
NA	TRBV20-1	NA	TRBJ1-2	CSATPPGRDGYTF	TGCAGTGCTACTCCTCCGGGAAGAGATGGCTACACCTTC
NA	TRBV4-1	NA	TRBJ2-5	CASSQDEGFQETQYF	TGCGCCAGCAGCCAAGACGAGGGCTTCCAAGAGACCCAGTACTTC
few	TRBV20-1	NA	TRBJ2-1	CSASPDLTYNEQFF	TGCAGTGCTAGCCCTGACCTCACCTACAATGAGCAGTTCTTC
NA	TRBV30	NA	TRBJ1-6	CAWSVEGGGSPLHF	TGTGCCTGGAGTGTCGAGGGAGGGGGTTCACCCCTCCACTTT
NA	TRBV12-3/TRBV12-4	NA	TRBJ1-5	CASSFGFRQPQHF	TGTGCCAGCAGTTTTGGTTTCAGGCAGCCCCAGCATTTT
few	TRBV6-5	NA	TRBJ1-4	CASSQRTAPNEKLFF	TGTGCCAGCAGTCAACGGACCGCGCCGAATGAAAAACTGTTTTTT
few	TRBV7-2	TRBD2	TRBJ2-5	CASSLFLGLAGGGEQYF	TGTGCCAGCAGCTTGTTTCTAGGACTAGCGGGGGGCGGTGAGCAGTACTTC
NA	TRBV5-1	NA	TRBJ2-7	CASSLDRIPYNEQYF	TGCGCCAGCAGCCTGGACAGAATCCCCTACAATGAGCAGTACTTC
NA	TRBV12-3/TRBV12-4	NA	TRBJ1-5	CASSLLPGSNQPQHF	TGTGCCAGCAGTTTACTTCCAGGTAGCAATCAGCCCCAGCATTTT
NA	TRBV2	TRBD2	TRBJ2-3	CASSVGRVIDTQYF	TGTGCCAGCAGTGTGGGGAGGGTCATAGATACGCAGTATTTT
NA	TRBV20-1	NA	TRBJ2-3	CSVATATDTQYF	TGCAGTGTCGCGACAGCCACAGATACGCAGTATTTT
NA	TRBV5-6	TRBD1	TRBJ2-5	CASAGTGGSQYF	TGTGCCAGCGCCGGGACAGGGGGGTCTCAGTACTTC
few	TRBV7-9	NA	TRBJ2-1	CASSLSDVNEQFF	TGTGCCAGCAGCCTGTCAGATGTCAATGAGCAGTTCTTC
many	TRBV6-1	TRBD1	TRBJ2-6	CASSDAQGASVLTF	TGTGCCAGCAGTGACGCACAGGGGGCGAGCGTCCTGACTTTC
few	TRBV9	TRBD2	TRBJ2-3	CASSVALGSGGLSTDTQYF	TGTGCCAGCAGCGTAGCTCTGGGTAGCGGGGGGCTTAGCACAGATACGCAGTATTTT
NA	TRBV24-1	TRBD1	TRBJ2-1	CATSDPDREGDEQFF	TGTGCCACCAGTGATCCGGACAGGGAAGGGGATGAGCAGTTCTTC
NA	TRBV14	NA	TRBJ2-4	CASSQDWGIQYF	TGTGCCAGCAGCCAAGATTGGGGAATTCAGTACTTC
NA	TRBV7-8	TRBD1	TRBJ2-1	CASSLTLTGGRNEQFF	TGTGCCAGCAGCTTAACTCTTACAGGGGGAAGGAATGAGCAGTTCTTC
NA	TRBV6-1	NA	TRBJ2-7	CASSPGTSLYEQYF	TGTGCCAGCAGTCCTGGGACAAGTCTCTACGAGCAGTACTTC
few	TRBV7-6	NA	TRBJ1-6	CASTLGQPGSPLHF	TGTGCCAGCACGCTGGGCCAGCCAGGTTCACCCCTCCACTTT
NA	TRBV12-3/TRBV12-4	NA	TRBJ1-2	CASRPGWGGNYGYTF	TGTGCCAGCAGGCCCGGATGGGGGGGTAACTATGGCTACACCTTC
few	TRBV28	NA	TRBJ1-5	CASSLMGHNQPQHF	TGTGCCAGCAGTTTAATGGGGCACAATCAGCCCCAGCATTTT
few	TRBV9	TRBD1	TRBJ1-1	CASSVQGADTEAFF	TGTGCCAGCAGCGTACAGGGGGCGGACACTGAAGCTTTCTTT
few	TRBV12-3/TRBV12-4	NA	TRBJ1-2	CASSLGSDYYGYTF	TGTGCCAGCAGTTTAGGTAGTGATTACTATGGCTACACCTTC
NA	TRBV7-3	TRBD2	TRBJ2-1	CASRQAGGLGEQFF	TGTGCCAGCAGGCAAGCGGGGGGACTGGGGGAGCAGTTCTTC
few	TRBV3-1	NA	TRBJ2-7	CASSPTTGSKSYEQYF	TGTGCCAGCAGCCCAACAACAGGGAGCAAATCCTACGAGCAGTACTTC
few	TRBV12-3/TRBV12-4	TRBD1	TRBJ1-2	CASSWSGQGYGYTF	TGTGCCAGCAGTTGGTCGGGACAGGGCTATGGCTACACCTTC
few	TRBV9	NA	TRBJ2-1	CASSAGGVSGGSYNEQFF	TGTGCCAGCAGCGCAGGGGGGGTTTCGGGGGGCTCCTACAATGAGCAGTTCTTC
NA	TRBV20-1	NA	TRBJ2-4	CSASSGTRNIQYF	TGCAGTGCTAGTTCGGGGACGAGAAACATTCAGTACTTC
few	TRBV12-3/TRBV12-4	TRBD1	TRBJ2-5	CASSFRGRKTQYF	TGTGCCAGCAGTTTTAGGGGGCGGAAGACCCAGTACTTC
NA	TRBV7-2	NA	TRBJ2-3	CASSLVGSPRGTDTQYF	TGTGCCAGCAGCTTAGTAGGTTCCCCTCGCGGCACAGATACGCAGTATTTT
NA	TRBV6-1	NA	TRBJ2-4	CASSELGRGEEYF	TGTGCCAGCAGTGAACTGGGCAGGGGAGAGGAGTACTTC
few	TRBV13	TRBD2	TRBJ2-1	CASSLASGGPNEQFF	TGTGCCAGCAGCCTCGCTAGCGGGGGGCCTAATGAGCAGTTCTTC
few	TRBV4-2	NA	TRBJ2-6	CASSSREYLTGANVLTF	TGTGCCAGCAGCTCCCGTGAGTATCTAACTGGGGCCAACGTCCTGACTTTC
few	TRBV4-1	NA	TRBJ1-1	CASSQVEVPNTEAFF	TGCGCCAGCAGCCAAGTTGAGGTTCCGAACACTGAAGCTTTCTTT
few	TRBV11-3	NA	TRBJ2-1	CASSFHYNEQFF	TGTGCCAGCAGCTTTCACTACAATGAGCAGTTCTTC
few	TRBV5-6	NA	TRBJ2-5	CASSNGLLLHGETQYF	TGCGCCAGCAGCAACGGCCTACTCCTCCACGGGGAGACCCAGTACTTC
NA	TRBV2	NA	TRBJ2-3	CASSDTGQGGDTQYF	TGTGCCAGCAGTGACACAGGCCAGGGTGGGGATACGCAGTATTTT
NA	TRBV10-2	NA	TRBJ2-5	CASRHDQETQYF	TGCGCCAGCAGACACGACCAAGAGACCCAGTACTTC
few	TRBV6-2/TRBV6-3	NA	TRBJ1-5	CASSSRRSNQPQHF	TGTGCCAGCAGCTCTAGACGGAGCAATCAGCCCCAGCATTTT
NA	TRBV12-3/TRBV12-4	NA	TRBJ2-5	CASSFREATQYF	TGTGCCAGCAGTTTCAGGGAAGCGACCCAGTACTTC
NA	TRBV29-1	NA	TRBJ1-4	CSVEVGGGQSEKLFF	TGCAGCGTTGAAGTTGGGGGGGGTCAGAGTGAAAAACTGTTTTTT
NA	TRBV6-2/TRBV6-3	NA	TRBJ1-2	CASATSTTGGYGYTF	TGTGCCAGCGCAACTTCCACTACAGGCGGTTATGGCTACACCTTC
NA	TRBV20-1	NA	TRBJ2-1	CSARDPGTPSNEQFF	TGCAGTGCTAGAGATCCCGGGACTCCATCCAATGAGCAGTTCTTC
NA	TRBV20-1	TRBD1	TRBJ2-7	CSASDRGLEQYF	TGCAGTGCTAGCGACAGGGGGCTCGAGCAGTACTTC
NA	TRBV11-3	NA	TRBJ1-1	CASSPGGQMNTEAFF	TGTGCCAGCAGCCCGGGCGGGCAAATGAACACTGAAGCTTTCTTT
few	TRBV14	NA	TRBJ1-2	CASSQDVGSYGYTF	TGTGCCAGCAGCCAAGATGTAGGCAGCTATGGCTACACCTTC
NA	TRBV20-1	NA	TRBJ2-7	CSGAGAFYEQYF	TGCAGTGGGGCAGGGGCCTTCTACGAGCAGTACTTC
NA	TRBV4-2	NA	TRBJ1-2	CASSQPPQGNRGYTF	TGTGCCAGCAGCCAACCCCCGCAGGGGAACCGTGGCTACACCTTC
NA	TRBV4-3	NA	TRBJ2-7	CASSQGVAYSYEQYF	TGCGCCAGCAGCCAAGGGGTAGCCTACTCCTACGAGCAGTACTTC
NA	TRBV9	NA	TRBJ1-1	CASSVEPNTEAFF	TGTGCCAGCAGCGTAGAACCGAACACTGAAGCTTTCTTT